The clone carrying this T cell receptor (beta chain) was seen at least ten times. Its antigen is undetermined. This CDR3 comprises 19 residues. The junction had 11 bases not matched to a gene; V was cut back by 1 base and J by 6 bases. The data derive from a study of T cells in Graves' hyperthyroidism and ophthalmopathy. Study-wide background: At initial diagnosis, before any treatment had begun, peripheral blood was obtained. Study findings and constraints: In the analysis, a 13 V-J model separated ophthalmopathy from stable hyperthyroidism.

The investigators amplified TCR beta CDR3 regions from RNA transcripts. RT-PCR in the first round (using the HTBI primer set) targeted the TCR CDR3. One entry per CDR3 protein results from TCRdb running MiXCR on the multiplex PCR reads. The sample has approximately 490,000 distinct CDR3 sequences; about 22% are singletons. The study left out patients who had uncontrolled infection, other autoimmune disease, pregnancy or lactation. Clinical symptoms, serum thyroxine and TRAb, thyroid ultrasound and orbital computed tomography were used for the diagnoses. The TCR comes from a woman between 65 and 79 years old with Graves' ophthalmopathy. The chain combines TRBV12-3 or TRBV12-4 with TRBJ2-1, with 14 bases identical to TRBD2. Sequences were obtained from blood. For the CDR3, the DNA is TGTGCCAGCAGTTTAGTCACACCGGGACTAGCGGGAGAGGTCAATGAGCAGTTCTTC. Protein sequence: CASSLVTPGLAGEVNEQFF.